This T cell receptor (beta chain) was sequenced for a study of PD-L1 blockade in urothelial cancer. Study background: The analyses of blood took place 3 weeks (second dose) and 6 weeks after treatment start. Each blood sample yielded a median of 141,255 T cells.

On this clone itself: What it binds is not known.

Notes on the study in general: In blood at 3 weeks, tumor-associated clones expanded more among patients with durable benefit.

The sample's time point: peripheral blood 6 weeks after treatment start. CDR1 and CDR2 from the germline V gene are SEHNR and FQNEAQ (reference sequence). The CDR3 extends over 16 amino acids. V gave up 1 base and J gave up 5 bases; unmatched junction bases: 9. The table came from immunoSEQ multiplex PCR; TCRdb's copy has only in-frame clones and leaves some out. The sample records fewer than 90,000 clones, 75% to 95% being singletons. This sequence was found in a woman older than 75 with urothelial cancer. This sequence joins TRBV7-9 and TRBJ2-5, with 8 bases fitting TRBD2. The source material was PBMCs, sampled around atezolizumab (anti-PD-L1) treatment. CDR3 in DNA: TGTGCCAGCAGCTTAGTAAGCGGGAGTCGGGGGGAGACCCAGTACTTC. It yields the protein CASSLVSGSRGETQYF.